This TCR beta chain derives from a study of tumor and adjacent non-tumor tissue in lung cancer. Study observations and caveats: Compared with tumor, normal lung showed significantly lower TCR diversity. Tumor TCR diversity, when higher, was linked to shorter survival. Normal lung showed higher cumulative top 100 clone frequency than tumor.

Three rounds of nested PCR, following a modified ARM-PCR protocol, produced the TCRbeta library. TCRdb independently ran MiXCR on the multiplex PCR reads; one entry per CDR3 protein. This repertoire shows 40,000 to 45,000 distinct CDR3 sequences, 60% found once; its top ten account for 45%. Germline CDR1 KGHSH, CDR2 LQKENI. The CDR3 totals 14 residues. V shed 2 bases, J shed 7 bases, and the junction held 8 bases outside the gene matches. RNA was extracted from bulk tissue without any cell sorting. Distant lung tissue was collected more than 3 cm away from the tumor edge. On this clonotype itself: What it binds is not known.

V usage is TRBV18 and J usage is TRBJ2-7; 7 bases match TRBD1. The TCR originated in a man aged 50 to 59 with non-small cell lung cancer. Sequenced material: distant non-tumor lung tissue. CDR3 DNA sequence: TGTGCCAGCTCACCAAACAGGGGATACGTGGAGCAGTACTTC. It codes for CASSPNRGYVEQYF.